The clone carrying this TCR beta chain was seen ten or more times. TCR beta VDJ and CDR3 profiles were obtained from a genomic DNA template. TCRdb called the reads again in MiXCR, with one record for every CDR3 protein. The profile covers hundreds of thousands of distinct CDR3 sequences, with approximately 50% appearing a single time and 7.8% taken by the ten largest. CDR1 and CDR2 from the germline V gene are SGHVS and FQNEAQ. Deletions cut 3 bases from V and 1 base from J, with 12 bases between. The CDR3 contains 16 residues. The data were obtained in a study of CD8+CD57+ T cells in acquired aplastic anemia. Study as a whole: CD4+ and CD8+ cells, once sorted, gave DNA averaging roughly 3 ug.

The authors sequenced patients whose flow cytometry had shown CD8+CD57+ cell expansion. Severe acquired aplastic anemia affected all patients. The blood sampling took place in patients who had so far received no therapy. The V gene is TRBV7-8, the J gene TRBJ2-2; tentative D call: TRBD2 (5 bases). The sequence was collected from a human donor with aplastic anemia. Source material: sorted CD4+, CD8+, or CD8+CD57+ T cells (not recorded which) from PBMCs. The CDR3 sequence is CASSFGVLGNTGELFF. CDR3 DNA sequence: TGTGCCAGCAGCTTCGGGGTTCTCGGGAACACCGGGGAGCTGTTTTTT.